The rows below give T cell receptor beta chains drawn from one sample of a study of CD8 T cells in Susac syndrome. TCRdb processed the immunoSEQ multiplex PCR reads anew with MiXCR; each CDR3 protein has one entry. The repertoire holds 300,000 to 350,000 distinct CDR3 sequences, with around 90% as singletons. The sequencing sample was made of CD4+ T cells from PBMCs. These TCRs come from a human donor with multiple sclerosis. Each CDR3 is given with its conserved first and last residue. D genes are given only for firm matches. Clone size appears in some rows only: once, few, many, or a class for an expanded clone.

>NA|TRBD2|TRBJ2-7|TRBV3-1
CASSQRERGGREQYF
TGTGCCAGCAGCCAGAGAGAGCGGGGGGGCCGCGAGCAGTACTTC
>NA|NA|TRBJ1-6|TRBV30
CAWSLGSSYNSPLHF
TGTGCCTGGAGCCTGGGGAGCTCCTATAATTCACCCCTCCACTTT
>few|NA|TRBJ1-5|TRBV3-1
CASSQDEGKPQHF
TGTGCCAGCAGCCAAGATGAGGGGAAGCCCCAGCATTTT
>NA|NA|TRBJ2-2|TRBV5-1
CASSSGPTTGELFF
TGCGCCAGCAGTTCGGGACCTACCACCGGGGAGCTGTTTTTT
>NA|NA|TRBJ2-2|TRBV19
CASRSVGELFF
TGTGCCAGTAGGTCCGTCGGGGAGCTGTTTTTT
>NA|TRBD2|TRBJ2-1|TRBV7-2
CASSPRLAGGNNEQFF
TGTGCCAGCAGCCCCCGACTAGCGGGAGGGAACAATGAGCAGTTCTTC
>NA|NA|TRBJ2-1|TRBV27
CASSLGPGPVVVVGEQFF
TGTGCCAGCAGTTTGGGGCCCGGACCAGTCGTGGTTGTTGGTGAGCAGTTCTTC
>NA|TRBD2|TRBJ2-5|TRBV11-2
CASSLGNLAGAGRGETQYF
TGTGCCAGCAGCTTAGGGAACCTAGCGGGGGCCGGGAGGGGAGAGACCCAGTACTTC
>NA|TRBD1|TRBJ1-4|TRBV7-3
CASGQGAGEKLFF
TGTGCCAGCGGACAGGGGGCGGGTGAAAAACTGTTTTTT
>NA|NA|TRBJ2-5|TRBV20-1
CSASSPPLETQYF
TGCAGTGCTAGCAGCCCCCCATTAGAGACCCAGTACTTC
>NA|TRBD1|TRBJ1-2|TRBV6-5
CATADRGKANYGYTF
TGTGCCACGGCGGACAGGGGCAAGGCTAACTATGGCTACACCTTC
>NA|NA|TRBJ2-3|TRBV3-1
CASSQAGVGTDTQYF
TGTGCCAGCAGCCAAGCAGGGGTCGGCACAGATACGCAGTATTTT
>NA|TRBD1|TRBJ1-2|TRBV29-1
CSARTGGDGYTF
TGCAGCGCCCGGACAGGGGGGGATGGCTACACCTTC
>NA|TRBD2|TRBJ2-7|TRBV12-5
CASGFPRGQGLDGYEQYF
TGTGCTAGTGGTTTCCCCCGGGGCCAGGGACTAGACGGGTACGAGCAGTACTTC
>NA|NA|TRBJ2-7|TRBV2
CASRTGSVHEQYF
TGTGCCAGCAGAACAGGGTCGGTCCACGAGCAGTACTTC
>NA|NA|TRBJ2-2|TRBV15
CATSIGAGELFF
TGTGCCACCAGCATCGGTGCCGGGGAGCTGTTTTTT
>NA|TRBD2|TRBJ2-7|TRBV12-3/TRBV12-4
CASSSGLAGASRQYF
TGTGCCAGCAGTTCGGGACTAGCGGGGGCCTCGCGGCAGTACTTC
>NA|NA|TRBJ1-5|TRBV7-2
CASSLPNQPQHF
TGTGCCAGCAGCTTACCCAATCAGCCCCAGCATTTT
>NA|TRBD2|TRBJ2-1|TRBV6-5
CASSYSGTSSNEQFF
TGTGCCAGCAGTTACTCCGGGACTAGCTCCAATGAGCAGTTCTTC
>NA|TRBD2|TRBJ2-7|TRBV11-1
CASSSERERYEQYF
TGTGCCAGCAGCTCGGAGCGGGAGCGCTACGAGCAGTACTTC
>NA|NA|TRBJ1-3|TRBV6-5
CASSPRWQPGNTIYF
TGTGCCAGCAGCCCACGCTGGCAGCCCGGAAACACCATATATTTT
>NA|TRBD1|TRBJ1-5|TRBV6-2/TRBV6-3
CASRPDRGINQPQHF
TGTGCCAGCAGACCGGACAGGGGCATCAATCAGCCCCAGCATTTT
>NA|NA|TRBJ1-1|TRBV15
CATRTGINTEAFF
TGTGCCACCAGAACAGGAATAAACACTGAAGCTTTCTTT
>NA|NA|TRBJ2-6|TRBV19
CASGVVSSGANVLTF
TGTGCCTCCGGGGTGGTGTCATCTGGGGCCAACGTCCTGACTTTC
>NA|NA|TRBJ2-2|TRBV2
CASKGGGRTTGELFF
TGTGCCAGCAAGGGGGGCGGGAGAACCACCGGGGAGCTGTTTTTT
>NA|NA|TRBJ2-3|TRBV7-2
CASSLERGTDTQYF
TGTGCCAGCAGCTTAGAACGGGGCACAGATACGCAGTATTTT
>NA|NA|TRBJ2-7|TRBV3-1
CASSQGSAGAEQYF
TGTGCCAGCAGCCAAGGTTCGGCTGGGGCCGAGCAGTACTTC
>NA|NA|TRBJ1-2|TRBV3-1
CASSQDPDRLYGYTF
TGTGCCAGCAGCCAAGACCCGGACAGACTTTATGGCTACACCTTC
>NA|NA|TRBJ2-2|TRBV20-1
CSARGRRPNTGELFF
TGCAGTGCTAGAGGCCGGCGGCCTAACACCGGGGAGCTGTTTTTT
>NA|NA|TRBJ2-1|TRBV20-1
CSARDPRLLGGSYNEQFF
TGCAGTGCTAGAGATCCCCGACTCCTCGGGGGCTCCTACAATGAGCAGTTCTTC
>once|NA|TRBJ2-3|TRBV27
CASSLWRGSTDTQYF
TGTGCCAGCAGTTTATGGAGGGGTAGCACAGATACGCAGTATTTT
>NA|NA|TRBJ1-3|TRBV6-5
CASSPSWSNTIYF
TGTGCCAGCAGTCCGTCTTGGAGTAACACCATATATTTT
>NA|NA|TRBJ2-5|TRBV3-1
CASSQSGETQYF
TGTGCCAGCAGCCAATCTGGAGAGACCCAGTACTTC
>NA|TRBD2|TRBJ2-7|TRBV7-9
CASSLGLAGTSEQYF
TGTGCCAGCAGCTTAGGACTAGCGGGGACCAGCGAGCAGTACTTC
>NA|NA|TRBJ2-7|TRBV19
CASSIDRVNNEQYF
TGTGCCAGTAGTATAGACAGGGTGAACAACGAGCAGTACTTC
>once|NA|TRBJ1-4|TRBV7-8
CASSLVLSTRHTNEKLFF
TGTGCCAGCAGCTTAGTTCTCTCAACCCGACATACGAATGAAAAACTGTTTTTT
>NA|NA|TRBJ2-5|TRBV20-1
CSAPLGRETQYF
TGCAGTGCTCCCCTAGGACGGGAGACCCAGTACTTC
>NA|NA|TRBJ1-2|TRBV19
CASSEPGKANYGYTF
TGTGCCAGTTCCGAGCCAGGGAAGGCTAACTATGGCTACACCTTC
>NA|NA|TRBJ2-1|TRBV11-2
CASSLIGVVDEQFF
TGTGCCAGCAGCTTAATAGGGGTGGTCGATGAGCAGTTCTTC
>NA|NA|TRBJ1-4|TRBV29-1
CSVDEGVGEKLFF
TGCAGCGTTGACGAAGGGGTCGGGGAAAAACTGTTTTTT
>NA|NA|TRBJ2-4|TRBV7-3
CASSQNGGSIQYF
TGTGCCAGCAGCCAAAACGGGGGTAGCATTCAGTACTTC
>NA|TRBD1|TRBJ1-5|TRBV3-1
CASSLGTGGRAQHF
TGTGCCAGCAGCCTGGGGACAGGCGGCCGAGCCCAGCATTTT
>NA|TRBD1|TRBJ2-7|TRBV29-1
CSVRQGYREQYF
TGCAGCGTTCGACAGGGATATCGAGAGCAGTACTTC
>NA|TRBD1|TRBJ1-1|TRBV5-4
CASSSPTQGAIITEAFF
TGTGCCAGCAGCTCGCCGACACAGGGGGCGATTATAACTGAAGCTTTCTTT
>NA|TRBD1|TRBJ1-5|TRBV20-1
CSATPFDRGDQPQHF
TGCAGTGCTACCCCCTTCGACAGGGGGGACCAGCCCCAGCATTTT
>NA|NA|TRBJ2-2|TRBV4-2
CASSQDRAAYSTGELFF
TGTGCCAGCAGCCAAGATCGGGCGGCCTACTCCACCGGGGAGCTGTTTTTT
>NA|TRBD1|TRBJ1-2|TRBV27
CASSFSGGNYGYTF
TGTGCCAGCAGTTTCTCAGGGGGCAACTATGGCTACACCTTC
>NA|NA|TRBJ1-2|TRBV27
CASSSSYRLRGSSLYGYTF
TGTGCCAGCAGCTCATCTTATAGGTTAAGGGGGAGCTCTCTCTATGGCTACACCTTC
>NA|TRBD2|TRBJ2-7|TRBV7-2
CASSRSSGSYEQYF
TGTGCCAGCAGCCGTTCTAGCGGCTCCTACGAGCAGTACTTC
>NA|NA|TRBJ2-1|TRBV5-1
CASSATAASEQFF
TGCGCCAGCAGCGCCACCGCAGCGAGTGAGCAGTTCTTC
>NA|TRBD1|TRBJ2-7|TRBV6-2/TRBV6-3
CASSTTRPGQGYEQYF
TGTGCCAGCAGTACAACCCGACCGGGACAGGGGTACGAGCAGTACTTC
>NA|NA|TRBJ2-5|TRBV10-3
CAISAARQEGETQYF
TGTGCCATCAGTGCCGCCAGACAGGAGGGAGAGACCCAGTACTTC
>NA|NA|TRBJ1-1|TRBV30
CAWRTGGHTEAFF
TGTGCCTGGAGGACCGGGGGTCACACTGAAGCTTTCTTT